This entry features one TCR beta chain sequence. In blood CD8+ and CD4+ T cells, TCR beta underwent sequencing. RNA amounts of 0.5 to 1 ug underwent reverse transcription with random hexamers. Via MiXCR, TCRdb re-called the immunoSEQ multiplex PCR reads, giving one row per CDR3 protein. The sample carries 230,000 or so distinct CDR3 sequences, roughly 96% recorded once. The record originates from a study of CD8 T cells in Susac syndrome. Trimming pared 2 bases from V and 1 base from J, leaving 6 bases between. CDR1 and CDR2 (germline): MNHEY, SVGAGI. This CDR3 has 14 amino acids. This clonotype was sampled from a human donor with multiple sclerosis. The chain combines TRBV6-5 with TRBJ1-5, with D perhaps TRBD1 (5 bases). The sample comprised CD4+ T cells from PBMCs. The CDR3 loop reads CASSYGASNQPQHF. CDR3 in DNA: TGTGCCAGCAGTTACGGGGCCAGCAATCAGCCCCAGCATTTT.